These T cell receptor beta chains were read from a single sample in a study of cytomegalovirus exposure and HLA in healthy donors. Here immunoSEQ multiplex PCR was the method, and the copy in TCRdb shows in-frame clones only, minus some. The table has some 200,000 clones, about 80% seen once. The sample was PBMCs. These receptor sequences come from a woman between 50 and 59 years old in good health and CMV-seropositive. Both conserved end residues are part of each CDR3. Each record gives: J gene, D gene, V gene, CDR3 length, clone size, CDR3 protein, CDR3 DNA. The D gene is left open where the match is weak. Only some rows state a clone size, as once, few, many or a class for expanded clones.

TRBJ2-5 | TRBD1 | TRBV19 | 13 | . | CASSRDRGETQYF | TGTGCCAGTAGTAGGGACAGGGGAGAGACCCAGTACTTC
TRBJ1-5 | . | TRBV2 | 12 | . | CASSDEDQPQHF | TGTGCCAGCAGTGATGAGGATCAGCCCCAGCATTTT
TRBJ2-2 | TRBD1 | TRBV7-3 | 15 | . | CASSPGGSVTGELFF | TGTGCCAGCAGTCCAGGGGGCTCGGTCACCGGGGAGCTGTTTTTT
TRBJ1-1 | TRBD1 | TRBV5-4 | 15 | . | CASSSDRAGNTEAFF | TGTGCCAGCAGCTCGGACAGGGCTGGGAACACTGAAGCTTTCTTT
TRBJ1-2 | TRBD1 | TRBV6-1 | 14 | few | CASRTTGQGLGYTF | TGTGCCAGCAGGACGACGGGACAGGGATTAGGCTACACCTTC
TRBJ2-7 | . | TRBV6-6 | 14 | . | CASSPETALIEQYF | TGTGCCAGCAGTCCAGAGACAGCCCTGATTGAGCAGTACTTC
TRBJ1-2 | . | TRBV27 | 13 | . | CASSPSGTYGYTF | TGTGCCAGCAGCCCCTCAGGTACCTATGGCTACACCTTC
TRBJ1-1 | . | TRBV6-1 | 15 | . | CASSEVGHMNTEAFF | TGTGCCAGCAGTGAAGTGGGCCACATGAACACTGAAGCTTTCTTT
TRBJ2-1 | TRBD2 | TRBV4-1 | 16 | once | CASSQASGGAYNEQFF | TGCGCCAGCAGCCAAGCTAGCGGGGGGGCCTACAATGAGCAGTTCTTC
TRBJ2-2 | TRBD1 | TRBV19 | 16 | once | CASRPVTGANTGELFF | TGTGCCAGTAGGCCAGTGACAGGGGCGAACACCGGGGAGCTGTTTTTT
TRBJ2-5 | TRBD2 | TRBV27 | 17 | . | CASSYSRLAGGQETQYF | TGTGCCAGCAGTTATTCCCGACTAGCGGGGGGGCAAGAGACCCAGTACTTC
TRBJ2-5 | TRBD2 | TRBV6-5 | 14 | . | CASRNLTSGGPQYF | TGTGCCAGCAGGAACTTGACTAGCGGGGGGCCCCAGTACTTC
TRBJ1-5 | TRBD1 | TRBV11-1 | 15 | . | CASSSGTGSNQPQHF | TGTGCCAGCAGCTCCGGGACAGGTTCTAATCAGCCCCAGCATTTT
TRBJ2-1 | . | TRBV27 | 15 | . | CASSLRGSSYNEQFF | TGTGCCAGCAGTCTTCGGGGGAGCTCCTACAATGAGCAGTTCTTC
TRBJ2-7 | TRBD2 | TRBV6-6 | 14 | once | CASSNPGGGGEQYF | TGTGCCAGCAGTAACCCGGGGGGTGGGGGTGAGCAGTACTTC
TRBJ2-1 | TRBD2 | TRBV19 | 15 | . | CASSPVLAGTNEQFF | TGTGCCAGTAGTCCCGTTCTAGCGGGGACCAATGAGCAGTTCTTC
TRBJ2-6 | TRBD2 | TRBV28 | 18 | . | CASRKALADLSGANVLTF | TGTGCCAGCAGAAAAGCCCTAGCGGATCTCTCTGGGGCCAACGTCCTGACTTTC
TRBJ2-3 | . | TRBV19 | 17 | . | CASSLDGGGTSTDTQYF | TGTGCCAGTAGTCTTGACGGGGGTGGCACTAGCACAGATACGCAGTATTTT
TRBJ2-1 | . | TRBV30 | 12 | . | CAWTPDSNEQFF | TGTGCCTGGACTCCGGACTCCAATGAGCAGTTCTTC
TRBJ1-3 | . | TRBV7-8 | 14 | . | CASSLRQAGNTIYF | TGTGCCAGCAGCTTACGACAGGCGGGAAACACCATATATTTT
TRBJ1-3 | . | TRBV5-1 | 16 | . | CASSTQTGLSGNTIYF | TGCGCCAGCAGCACACAGACAGGTCTCTCTGGAAACACCATATATTTT